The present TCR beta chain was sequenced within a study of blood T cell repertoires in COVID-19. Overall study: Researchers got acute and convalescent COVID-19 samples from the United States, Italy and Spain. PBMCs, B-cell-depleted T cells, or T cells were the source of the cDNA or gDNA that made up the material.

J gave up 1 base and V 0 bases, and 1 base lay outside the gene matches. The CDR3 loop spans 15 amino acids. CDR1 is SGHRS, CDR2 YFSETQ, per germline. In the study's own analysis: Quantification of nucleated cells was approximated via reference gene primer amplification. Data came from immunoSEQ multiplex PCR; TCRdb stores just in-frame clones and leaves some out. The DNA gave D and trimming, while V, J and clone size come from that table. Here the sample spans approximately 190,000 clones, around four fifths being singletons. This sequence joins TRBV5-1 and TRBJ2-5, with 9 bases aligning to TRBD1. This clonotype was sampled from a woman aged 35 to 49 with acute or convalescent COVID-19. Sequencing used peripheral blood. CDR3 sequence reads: CASSLGTGAQETQYF. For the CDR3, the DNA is TGCGCCAGCAGCTTGGGGACAGGGGCCCAAGAGACCCAGTACTTC. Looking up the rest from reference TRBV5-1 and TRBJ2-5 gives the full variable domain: KAGVTQTPRYLIKTRGQQVTLSCSPISGHRSVSWYQQTPGQGLQFLFEYFSETQRNKGNFPGRFSGRQFSNSRSEMNVSTLELGDSALYLCASSLGTGAQETQYFGPGTRLLVL.